What follows describes a single TCR beta chain. The data belong to a study of blood T cell repertoires in COVID-19. Whole-study context: Samples of COVID-19 (acute and convalescent) were obtained from the United States, Italy and Spain. Nucleic acid was either cDNA or gDNA, and it came from T cells, B-cell-depleted T cells, or PBMCs.

The length of the CDR3 is 13 residues. CDR1 and CDR2 from the germline V gene are MNHEY and SVGAGI. Trimming pared 7 bases from V and 0 bases from J, leaving 9 bases between. Study processing details: Nucleated cell counts were estimated from reference gene primer amplification. The table came from immunoSEQ multiplex PCR; TCRdb's copy has only in-frame clones and leaves some out. V and J calls and clone size are copied from that table; D and trimming were computed from the DNA. The sample lists approximately 70,000 clones, roughly 84% occurring once. The receptor comes from a woman aged 60 to 75 with acute or convalescent COVID-19. The chain joins TRBV6-5 to TRBJ1-2; D call uncertain. The sequencing sample was made of peripheral blood. The CDR3 sequence is CASMPQANYGYTF. In nucleotides, the CDR3 is TGTGCCAGCATGCCACAAGCTAACTATGGCTACACCTTC.